These 2 T cell receptor beta chains originate from one sample sequenced in a study of post-analysis software for immune sequencing data. Broader study findings: Included in a set of several TRBV segments more frequent in patients than controls were TRBV5-6, TRBV5-1 and TRBV20-1.

Unique-molecular-identifier-tagged TCR beta cDNA libraries were used. One entry per CDR3 protein, called by TCRdb with MiXCR from the PCR reads. The profile shows 350,000 to 500,000 distinct CDR3 sequences, about 39% of them singletons. These TCRs are of unknown antigen specificity. The material sequenced was blood. Receptors were obtained from a girl aged 2 to 10 with multiple sclerosis.

This clonotype was counted between two and nine times. The V gene is TRBV6-5, the J gene TRBJ2-1, with a possible D match to TRBD2 (7 bases). From germline, CDR1 is MNHEY and CDR2 SVGAGI. The CDR3 has 14 amino acids. V was clipped by 6 bases and J by 12 bases, with 21 bases between them. The CDR3 reads CASRTPGGTAGQFF. In DNA form, the CDR3 reads TGTGCCAGCAGGACTCCGGGGGGCACTGCGGGGCAGTTCTTC.

The V gene is TRBV6-5, the J gene TRBJ2-1; 8 positions agree with TRBD1. CDR3 size: 16 residues. The V and J ends lost 6 bases and 6 bases, in that order; junction bases with no gene match: 13. Germline V gene sequence: CDR1 MNHEY, CDR2 SVGAGI. The CDR3 DNA is TGTGCCAGCAGGCATTCGGACAGGGCTACAGTCAATGAGCAGTTCTTC. Amino acid sequence: CASRHSDRATVNEQFF.